These 24 T cell receptor beta chains came from one sample sequenced in a study of CD4 T cells in relation to SARS-CoV-2 and coronaviruses. Repertoires were generated with immunoSEQ multiplex PCR, while TCRdb's copy carries only in-frame clones and drops some. The sample consists of 29,000 or so clones, 60% to 85% of them appearing once. The unexposed donors gave CD4+ T cells in 2011-2018, prior to COVID-19. The cells were cultured for roughly 11 days before CD4+ T cells were isolated. No cognate antigen is known for these TCRs. Sample: CD4+ T cells from PBMCs, cultured in vitro. All receptors derive from a human donor in good health.

The CDR3 DNA reads TGTGCCAGCACCGAGGGGGGCACTGAAGCTTTCTTT. Its protein is CASTEGGTEAFF. V usage is TRBV13 and J usage is TRBJ1-1; D perhaps matches TRBD1 (6 bases). CDR1 is PRHDT and CDR2 is FYEKMQ in the germline V gene (reference sequence). Trimming pared 7 bases from V and 4 bases from J, leaving 10 bases between. The CDR3 has 12 residues.

The chain links TRBV5-1 to TRBJ2-3; 14 bases are a match to TRBD2. V was pared by 5 bases and J by 5 bases, with 1 base of the junction left unmatched. The CDR3 is made up of 14 amino acids. The germline V gene encodes CDR1 SGHRS and CDR2 YFSETQ. The chain's CDR3 is CASRGLAGVDTQYF. CDR3 bases: TGCGCCAGCAGGGGACTAGCGGGAGTAGATACGCAGTATTTT.

This chain uses TRBV19 with TRBJ1-5, with unresolved D. The CDR3 runs 12 residues. Trimming shortened V by 3 bases and J by 4 bases, and 4 bases separated the two germline ends. CDR1 is LNHDA, CDR2 SQIVND, per germline (reference sequence). This CDR3 reads CASSIGNQPQHF. The CDR3 DNA sequence: TGTGCCAGTAGTATCGGGAATCAGCCCCAGCATTTT.

The chain combines TRBV11-3 with TRBJ2-7, with a tentative D call TRBD1 (6 bases). The CDR3 sequence is 13 residues long. The V end lost 5 bases, the J end lost 6 bases, and 14 bases lay between the germline ends. Germline V CDR1 and CDR2: SGHNT, YENEEA. CDR3 DNA: TGTGCCAGCAGCACGCCCGGGACATTCGAGCAGTACTTC. Its protein product is CASSTPGTFEQYF.

V usage is TRBV7-8 and J usage is TRBJ1-2, with 9 nucleotides matching TRBD1. V trimming: 5 bases; J trimming: 2 bases; junction bases outside the gene matches: 3. Germline V CDR1 and CDR2: SGHVS, FQNEAQ. This CDR3 region has 14 residues. The DNA of the CDR3 is TGTGCCAGCAGCCGTGGGACAGGGAACTATGGCTACACCTTC. It is translated as CASSRGTGNYGYTF.

The chain combines TRBV9 with TRBJ2-2; D remains unclear. The V gene's germline CDR1 is SGDLS and CDR2 YYNGEE. With 0 bases removed from V and 1 base from J, the gap between germline ends came to 4 bases. CDR3 length: 14 amino acids. CDR3 sequence (DNA): TGTGCCAGCAGCGTAGAAGGGAACACCGGGGAGCTGTTTTTT. This sequence encodes CASSVEGNTGELFF.

The table lists this clone with a count of one. The chain carries TRBV4-3 and TRBJ1-2, with D possibly being TRBD1 (6 bases). V lost 4 bases and J lost 2, with 14 bases in between. CDR1 LGHNA and CDR2 YSLEER come from the germline V gene. The CDR3 is 15 residues long. CDR3 sequence reads: CASSPHGGGNYGYTF. In nucleotides, the CDR3 is TGCGCCAGCAGCCCCCACGGGGGGGGCAACTATGGCTACACCTTC.

The V call is TRBV7-2, the J call TRBJ2-1, with a weak D call TRBD1 (7 bases). The CDR3 covers 15 residues. Per the germline V gene, CDR1 is SGHTA and CDR2 is FQGNSA. V was cut by 4 bases and J by 9 bases, with 19 bases left in between. CDR3 loop: CASSSSQGGRSEQFF. CDR3 coding DNA: TGTGCCAGCAGCTCAAGCCAGGGGGGCCGGAGTGAGCAGTTCTTC.

This chain connects TRBV5-5 to TRBJ2-7; TRBD2 matches 8 bases. The germline gives CDR1 SGHKS, CDR2 YYEKEE (reference sequence). Trimming at V came to 4 bases and at J to 0 bases, leaving 9 bases not matched to a gene. The CDR3 loop spans 16 amino acids. The CDR3 spells CASSPTSGGSSYEQYF. DNA of the CDR3: TGTGCCAGCAGCCCGACGAGCGGGGGCAGCTCCTACGAGCAGTACTTC.

The chain employs TRBV19 and TRBJ2-1, with D perhaps being TRBD1 or TRBD2 (5 bases each). This CDR3 contains 13 residues. Germline values: CDR1 LNHDA, CDR2 SQIVND (reference sequence). Trimming stripped 3 bases from V and 4 bases from J, with 7 bases between. The CDR3 DNA sequence: TGTGCCAGTAGTATGGGGGAATACAATGAGCAGTTCTTC. This sequence encodes CASSMGEYNEQFF.

This rearrangement joins TRBV5-1 to TRBJ2-1; weak D call: TRBD2 (5 bases). Germline CDR1 SGHRS, CDR2 YFSETQ. The V and J ends lost 1 base and 0 bases respectively, with 8 bases between them. The CDR3 is made up of 15 amino acids. The CDR3 loop is CASSLFGSSYNEQFF. The CDR3 bases are TGCGCCAGCAGCTTGTTTGGGAGCTCCTACAATGAGCAGTTCTTC.

The chain has TRBV27 and TRBJ1-1; D not resolved. Trimming took off 4 bases at V and 1 base at J, with 10 bases between the two ends. Germline V gene lookup returns CDR1 MNHEY and CDR2 SMNVEV (reference sequence). This CDR3 has 14 amino acids. The CDR3 sequence: CASSSPSGNTEAFF. CDR3 coding DNA: TGTGCCAGCAGTTCTCCAAGTGGGAACACTGAAGCTTTCTTT.

The table lists this clone with a few counts. The chain combines TRBV5-6 with TRBJ2-1; 9 positions agree with TRBD2. The germline V gene has CDR1 SGHDT and CDR2 YYEEEE. V lost 2 bases and J lost 3; bases outside the gene matches: 3. The CDR3 length is 15 residues. CDR3 nucleotides: TGTGCCAGCAGCTTCGGGACTAGCCTCTACAATGAGCAGTTCTTC. It yields the protein CASSFGTSLYNEQFF.

The chain recombines TRBV7-6 with TRBJ2-1; D is perhaps TRBD2 (6 bases). The V end lost 6 bases, the J end lost 0 bases, and 18 bases lay between the germline ends. CDR1 and CDR2 (germline): SGHVS, FNYEAQ. This CDR3 has 17 amino acids. Here the CDR3 reads CASRGRSGESSYNEQFF. In DNA, the CDR3 is TGTGCCAGCAGAGGGAGGAGCGGAGAGAGCTCCTACAATGAGCAGTTCTTC.

This chain uses TRBV5-1 with TRBJ2-3; 9 positions match TRBD2. The CDR3 sequence is 16 residues long. V was pared by 3 bases and J by 1 base, with 6 bases of the junction left unmatched. The germline V gene has CDR1 SGHRS and CDR2 YFSETQ. The CDR3 region is CASSSILAGRTDTQYF. The CDR3, as DNA: TGCGCCAGCAGCTCCATACTAGCGGGCCGCACAGATACGCAGTATTTT.

This clone came up a few times. The chain combines TRBV30 with TRBJ1-4; D is unclear. V was pared by 0 bases and J by 8 bases, with 7 bases between. This CDR3 is built from 12 residues. Germline values: CDR1 GTSNPN, CDR2 SVGIG (reference sequence). The CDR3 spells CAWSVLREKLFF. The CDR3 DNA sequence: TGTGCCTGGAGTGTACTAAGGGAAAAACTGTTTTTT.

The chain is built from TRBV6-1 and TRBJ1-5, with a possible D match to TRBD1 (5 bases). V shed 2 bases and J shed 11 bases, with 7 bases lying between them. The germline V gene encodes CDR1 MNHNS and CDR2 SASEGT. This CDR3 is built from 11 residues. The CDR3 region has the DNA TGTGCCAGCAGTGAACGGGGGGCCCAGCATTTT. This translates into CASSERGAQHF.

The V gene is TRBV9, the J gene TRBJ2-5; D is unclear. The CDR3 has 13 residues. Germline CDR1 reads SGDLS; CDR2 reads YYNGEE. Trimming left V 4 bases short and J 5 bases short, with 12 bases between. CDR3 DNA sequence: TGTGCCAGCAGCCTTGACGGTAGGGAGACCCAGTACTTC. Translating it yields CASSLDGRETQYF.

The gene calls are TRBV29-1 and TRBJ2-7, with 8 nucleotides matching TRBD2. Germline V gives CDR1 SQVTM, CDR2 ANQGSEA. The junction had 8 bases not matched to a gene; V was cut back by 6 bases and J by 1 base. The CDR3 runs to 14 residues. The CDR3: CSVAAGEKSYEQYF. The CDR3 nucleotides are TGCAGCGTGGCAGCGGGAGAGAAATCCTACGAGCAGTACTTC.

There are a few counts of this clone. This chain joins TRBV4-1 and TRBJ2-1; D possibly matches TRBD1 or TRBD2 (5 bases each). The ends were cut back, 3 bases at V and 7 bases at J, with 13 bases in the middle. Germline lookup yields CDR1 MGHRA and CDR2 YSYEKL. The CDR3 sequence is 14 residues long. CDR3 protein: CASSQWGSENEQFF. The CDR3 DNA reads as TGCGCCAGCAGCCAGTGGGGGAGTGAAAATGAGCAGTTCTTC.

CDR3 sequence (DNA): TGCGCCAGCAGCCCTGGGCCCGGCAGGGCCTCCTACGAGCAGTACTTC. Translating gives CASSPGPGRASYEQYF. This chain connects TRBV5-1 to TRBJ2-7; possible D gene TRBD1, 5 bases. The CDR3 has 16 residues. Per germline, CDR1 SGHRS and CDR2 YFSETQ. The V and J ends lost 4 bases and 0 bases respectively, with 17 bases between them.

The CDR3 is CASSFGGQFSYEQYF. The CDR3, as DNA: TGTGCCAGCAGCTTCGGGGGGCAATTTTCCTACGAGCAGTACTTC. The chain recombines TRBV7-6 with TRBJ2-7; maybe TRBD2 (7 bases). The V gene's germline CDR1 is SGHVS and CDR2 FNYEAQ. V lost 3 bases and J lost 1, with 13 bases in between. The CDR3 runs to 15 residues.

The chain employs TRBV29-1 and TRBJ1-4, with D possibly TRBD1 on 5 matching bases. The CDR3 covers 15 residues. Germline V CDR1 and CDR2: SQVTM, ANQGSEA. Trimming stripped 4 bases from V and 0 bases from J, with 12 bases between. CDR3 amino acids: CSVVEGPATNEKLFF. The CDR3 nucleotides read TGCAGCGTTGTTGAGGGGCCTGCAACTAATGAAAAACTGTTTTTT.

V gene TRBV5-1 combines with J gene TRBJ2-3, with TRBD2 identical over 11 bases. V gave up 2 bases and J gave up 2 bases; unmatched junction bases: 10. Germline lookup yields CDR1 SGHRS and CDR2 YFSETQ. The CDR3 totals 18 residues. The chain's CDR3 is CASSLQLAGARSTDTQYF. Written as DNA, the CDR3 is TGCGCCAGCAGCTTACAACTAGCGGGGGCCCGCTCCACAGATACGCAGTATTTT.